The 9 T cell receptor beta chains presented below share a single source sample, sequenced in a study of OX40 agonist ivuxolimab in advanced cancers. TCRdb's copy holds only in-frame clones and misses some; the assay was immunoSEQ multiplex PCR. The sample contains around 55,000 clones, 75% to 90% of which appear only once. The input for sequencing was CD4+ or CD8+ T cells sorted from blood, taken in a trial of the OX40 agonist ivuxolimab. The receptors were sampled from an adult with an advanced solid tumor such as melanoma, head and neck, liver or kidney cancer.

This chain uses TRBV27 with TRBJ2-5; D might be TRBD2 (6 bases). Germline V lookup: CDR1 MNHEY, CDR2 SMNVEV (reference sequence). This CDR3 has 16 residues. V lost 2 bases and J 4 bases, leaving 17 bases between the germline ends. The CDR3 loop is CASSLASGVRGETQYF. CDR3 bases: TGTGCCAGCAGTTTAGCGTCGGGGGTAAGAGGAGAGACCCAGTACTTC.

About this clone itself: Lacking the conserved final phenylalanine or tryptophan, this CDR3 likely reflects a read error. This chain connects TRBV5-4 to TRBJ1-6; D is undetermined. V lost 7 bases and J 7 bases, leaving 18 bases between the germline ends. Germline V gene sequence: CDR1 SGHNT, CDR2 YYREEE (reference sequence). CDR3 length: 15 residues. As DNA, the CDR3 is TGTGCCAGCGCTAGTGGTCCACCCAGCAATTCACCCCTCCACCTT. Amino acid sequence: CASASGPPSNSPLHL.

The CDR3, as DNA: TGCGCCAGCAGCCCTTCTTGGGACGAAAGAAACTATGGCTACACCTTC. It yields the protein CASSPSWDERNYGYTF. J is TRBJ1-2 and V is TRBV5-1, with TRBD1 as a possible D gene (5 bases). The V end lost 4 bases, the J end lost 2 bases, and 18 bases lay between the germline ends. The CDR3 is 16 residues long. Looked up from germline, CDR1 is SGHRS and CDR2 is YFSETQ.

This rearrangement joins TRBV11-2 to TRBJ1-1, with TRBD1 as a possible D gene (5 bases). Per germline, CDR1 SGHAT and CDR2 FQNNGV. The CDR3 runs 12 residues. V was cut by 3 bases and J by 5 bases, with 7 bases left in between. The CDR3 loop is CASSLTVTEAFF. The CDR3 region has the DNA TGTGCCAGCAGCTTGACAGTAACTGAAGCTTTCTTT.

The J gene is TRBJ2-4, the V gene TRBV7-6, with a weak D call TRBD2 (6 bases). With 5 bases removed from V and 7 bases from J, the gap between germline ends came to 24 bases. The length of the CDR3 is 17 residues. Germline lookup yields CDR1 SGHVS and CDR2 FNYEAQ. This CDR3 is CASSPLVGGPRGNIQYF. The CDR3 bases are TGTGCCAGCAGCCCTCTAGTGGGGGGTCCCCGCGGGAACATTCAGTACTTC.

The V and J genes are TRBV7-9 and TRBJ1-3; possible D gene TRBD1, 6 bases. The V end was cut by 1 base, the J end by 2 bases, with 9 bases between. The CDR3 length is 15 residues. The germline V gene encodes CDR1 SEHNR and CDR2 FQNEAQ (reference sequence). The CDR3 bases are TGTGCCAGCAGCTTAGGGGGGGCCCCTGGAAACACCATATATTTT. Amino acids: CASSLGGAPGNTIYF.

The genes are TRBV4-1 and TRBJ1-2; the D gene is possibly TRBD1 (5 bases). In germline, CDR1 is MGHRA, CDR2 YSYEKL. There are 15 residues in the CDR3. Trimming stripped 0 bases from V and 4 bases from J, with 12 bases between. CDR3 in amino acids: CASSQDRWGLYGYTF. CDR3 DNA: TGCGCCAGCAGCCAAGATCGGTGGGGACTCTATGGCTACACCTTC.

The chain is built from TRBV2 and TRBJ1-5; D gene ambiguous. Per germline, CDR1 SNHLY and CDR2 FYNNEI. Trimming took off 3 bases at V and 9 bases at J, with 12 bases between the two ends. The CDR3 covers 13 residues. CDR3 sequence (DNA): TGTGCCAGCAGTGAGGCGGGAAGTTCGCCCCAGCATTTT. Its protein product is CASSEAGSSPQHF.

The V gene is TRBV14, the J gene TRBJ2-1; 9 nucleotides agree with TRBD1. Trimming cost V 4 bases and J 9 bases; bases outside gene matches: 10. Germline V lookup: CDR1 SGHDN, CDR2 FVKESK. The CDR3 loop spans 15 amino acids. The CDR3 is CASSPPGQGPGEQFF. Written as DNA, the CDR3 is TGTGCCAGCAGCCCCCCGGGACAGGGACCTGGTGAGCAGTTCTTC.